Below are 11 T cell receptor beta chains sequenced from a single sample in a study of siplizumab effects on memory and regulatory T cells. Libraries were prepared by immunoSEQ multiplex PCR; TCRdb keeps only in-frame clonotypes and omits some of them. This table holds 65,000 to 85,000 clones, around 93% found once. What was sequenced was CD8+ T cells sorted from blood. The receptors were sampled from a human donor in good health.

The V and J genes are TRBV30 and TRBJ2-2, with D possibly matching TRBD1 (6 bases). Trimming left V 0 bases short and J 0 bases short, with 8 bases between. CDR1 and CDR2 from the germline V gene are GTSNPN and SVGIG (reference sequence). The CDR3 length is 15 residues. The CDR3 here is CAWSVGTTNTGELFF. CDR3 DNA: TGTGCCTGGAGTGTTGGGACAACGAACACCGGGGAGCTGTTTTTT.

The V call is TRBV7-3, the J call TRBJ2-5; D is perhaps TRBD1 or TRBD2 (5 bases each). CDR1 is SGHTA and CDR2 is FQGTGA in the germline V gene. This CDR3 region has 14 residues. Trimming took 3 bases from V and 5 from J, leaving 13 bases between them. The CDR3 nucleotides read TGTGCCAGCAGCTTCGGGGCTAGAAGGGAGACCCAGTACTTC. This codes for CASSFGARRETQYF.

CDR3 sequence: CASRKGGYEQYF. CDR3 DNA sequence: TGTGCCAGCAGAAAGGGAGGCTACGAGCAGTACTTC. This rearrangement joins TRBV6-1 to TRBJ2-7; D may be TRBD2 (6 bases). CDR1 MNHNS and CDR2 SASEGT come from the germline V gene. This CDR3 region has 12 residues. The V gene lost 6 bases and the J gene lost 3 bases, with 9 bases spanning the gap.

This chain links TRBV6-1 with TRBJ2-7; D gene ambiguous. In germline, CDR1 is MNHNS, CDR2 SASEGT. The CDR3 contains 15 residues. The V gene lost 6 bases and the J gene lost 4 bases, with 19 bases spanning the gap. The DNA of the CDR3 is TGTGCCAGCAGCCCTCCCGAAGACTCTCTTTACGAGCAGTACTTC. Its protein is CASSPPEDSLYEQYF.

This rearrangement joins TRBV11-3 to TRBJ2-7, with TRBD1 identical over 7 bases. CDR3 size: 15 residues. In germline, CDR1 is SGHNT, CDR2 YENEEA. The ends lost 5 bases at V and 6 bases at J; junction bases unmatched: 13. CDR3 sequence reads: CASSPYSTGISEQYF. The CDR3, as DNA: TGTGCCAGCAGCCCATACTCGACAGGGATAAGCGAGCAGTACTTC.

CDR3 nucleotide sequence: TGTGCCAGCAGTTTCCGATCCGGGACAGGCTTCTACGAGCAGTACTTC. It is translated as CASSFRSGTGFYEQYF. The J gene is TRBJ2-7, the V gene TRBV28; TRBD1 aligns across 8 bases. Trimming took 3 bases from V and 3 from J; bases not matched to a gene: 10. CDR1 and CDR2 (germline): MDHEN, SYDVKM. The CDR3 sequence is 16 residues long.

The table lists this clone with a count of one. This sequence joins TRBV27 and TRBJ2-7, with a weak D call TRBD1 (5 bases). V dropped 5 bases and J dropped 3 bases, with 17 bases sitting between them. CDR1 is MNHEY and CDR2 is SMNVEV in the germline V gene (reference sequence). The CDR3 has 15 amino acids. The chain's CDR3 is CASSDRGHPIYEQYF. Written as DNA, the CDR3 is TGTGCCAGCAGTGACCGAGGACATCCAATCTACGAGCAGTACTTC.

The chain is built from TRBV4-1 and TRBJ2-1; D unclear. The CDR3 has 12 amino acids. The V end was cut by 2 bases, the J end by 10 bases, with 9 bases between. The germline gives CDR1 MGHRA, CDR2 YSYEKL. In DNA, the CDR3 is TGCGCCAGCAGCCAAATCGGCGAAGAGCAGTTCTTC. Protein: CASSQIGEEQFF.

Written as DNA, the CDR3 is TGTGCCAGCAGCGACGGACAGGGGGGATCACCCCTCCACTTT. Residues: CASSDGQGGSPLHF. The V call is TRBV5-6, the J call TRBJ1-6; 10 nucleotides agree with TRBD1. Trimming cost V 4 bases and J 10 bases; bases outside gene matches: 5. CDR1 and CDR2 from the germline V gene are SGHDT and YYEEEE. This CDR3 comprises 14 residues.

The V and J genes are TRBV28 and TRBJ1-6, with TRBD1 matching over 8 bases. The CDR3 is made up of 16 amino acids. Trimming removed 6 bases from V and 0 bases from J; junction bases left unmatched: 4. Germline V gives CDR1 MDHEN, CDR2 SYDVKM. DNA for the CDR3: TGTGCCAGCAGGCGGGACAGGATCTCCTATAATTCACCCCTCCACTTT. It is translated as CASRRDRISYNSPLHF.

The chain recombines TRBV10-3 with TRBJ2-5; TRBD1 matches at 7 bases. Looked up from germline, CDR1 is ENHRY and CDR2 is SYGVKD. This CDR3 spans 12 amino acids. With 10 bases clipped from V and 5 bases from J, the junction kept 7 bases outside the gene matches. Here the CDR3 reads CASRGQRETQYF. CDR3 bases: TGTGCCAGCCGGGGACAGAGGGAGACCCAGTACTTC.